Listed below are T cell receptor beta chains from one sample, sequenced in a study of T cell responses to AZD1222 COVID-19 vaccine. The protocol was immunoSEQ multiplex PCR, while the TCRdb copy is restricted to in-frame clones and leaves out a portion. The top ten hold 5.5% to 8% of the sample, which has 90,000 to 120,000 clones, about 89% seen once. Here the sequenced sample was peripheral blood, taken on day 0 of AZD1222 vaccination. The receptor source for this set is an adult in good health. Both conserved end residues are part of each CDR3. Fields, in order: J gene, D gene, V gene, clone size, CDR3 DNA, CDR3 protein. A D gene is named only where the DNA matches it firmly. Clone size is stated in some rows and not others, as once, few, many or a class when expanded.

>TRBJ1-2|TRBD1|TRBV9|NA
TGTGCCAGCAGCGTAAAAAGACAGGGCGAACACTATGGCTACACCTTC
CASSVKRQGEHYGYTF
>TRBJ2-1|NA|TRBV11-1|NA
TGTGCCAGCAGCTTAGCGGAGTACTCTGACAATGAGCAGTTCTTC
CASSLAEYSDNEQFF
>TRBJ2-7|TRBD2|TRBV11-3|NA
TGTGCCAGCAGCTTAGATCGGGGAACACTAGCGGGAGTCTACGAGCAGTACTTC
CASSLDRGTLAGVYEQYF
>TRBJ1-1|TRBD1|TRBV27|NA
TGTGCCAGCAGTCCGCAGGGGGGGCTCGAAGCTTTCTTT
CASSPQGGLEAFF
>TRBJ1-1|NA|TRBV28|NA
TGTGCCAGCAGTACCAGTAGGGAAGCTTTCTTT
CASSTSREAFF
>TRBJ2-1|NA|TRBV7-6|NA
TGTGCCAGCAGCCCCATGGGGGTGGGATCCTACAATGAGCAGTTCTTC
CASSPMGVGSYNEQFF
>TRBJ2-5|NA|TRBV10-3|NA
TGTGCCACAGGCGAACAGGGGACTGCCCAGCCTACCCAGTACTTC
CATGEQGTAQPTQYF
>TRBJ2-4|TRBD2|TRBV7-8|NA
TGTGCCAGCAGCTTAAGTCTAGCGGGAGACATTCAGTACTTC
CASSLSLAGDIQYF
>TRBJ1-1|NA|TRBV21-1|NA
TGTGCCAGCATCTCGGAAGGGGCAGTGAACGTCACTGAAGCTTTCTTT
CASISEGAVNVTEAFF
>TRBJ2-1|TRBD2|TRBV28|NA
TGTGCCAGCAGTTTCGGCGGGGCTAGCGGGAGGGATGAGCAGTTCTTC
CASSFGGASGRDEQFF
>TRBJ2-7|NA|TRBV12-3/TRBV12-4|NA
TGTGCCAGCCGTGGGACAATGGCTTACGAGCAGTACTTC
CASRGTMAYEQYF
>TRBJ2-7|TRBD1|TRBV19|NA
TGTGCCAGTAGTAGAGACAGGGTCTCCTACGAGCAGTACTTC
CASSRDRVSYEQYF
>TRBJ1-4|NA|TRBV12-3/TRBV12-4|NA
TGTGCCAGCAGTTTAGAAGAGGAAAAACTGTTTTTT
CASSLEEEKLFF
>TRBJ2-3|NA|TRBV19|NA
TGTGCCAGTAGTTTCTACGGTGGAGATACGCAGTATTTT
CASSFYGGDTQYF
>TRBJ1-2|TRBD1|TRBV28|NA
TGTGCCAGCAGTATGACAGGGGGCAGGTATGGCTACACCTTC
CASSMTGGRYGYTF
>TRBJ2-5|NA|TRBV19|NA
TGTGCCAGTAGTATAACGACAGTCCATAAAGAGACCCAGTACTTC
CASSITTVHKETQYF
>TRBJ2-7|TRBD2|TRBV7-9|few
TGTGCCGGGACAGGGAAGGGACTAGCGGGAGTTACCGAGCAGTACTTC
CAGTGKGLAGVTEQYF
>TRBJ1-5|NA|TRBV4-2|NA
TGTGCCAGCAGCCAAGATATTCATCAGCCCCAGCATTTT
CASSQDIHQPQHF
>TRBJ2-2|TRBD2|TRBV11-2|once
TGTGCCAGCAGCTTTAGCGGGAGGGGGACCGGGGAGCTGTTTTTT
CASSFSGRGTGELFF
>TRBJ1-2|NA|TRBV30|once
TGTGCCTGGAGCCAGACCGCAAGCGCTGGGGGCTACACCTTC
CAWSQTASAGGYTF
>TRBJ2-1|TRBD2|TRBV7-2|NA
TGTGCCAGCACCGACACTAGCGGGACCTACAATGAGCAGTTCTTC
CASTDTSGTYNEQFF
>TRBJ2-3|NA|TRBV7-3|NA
TGTGCCAGCAGTACGGCAGGCCGCACAGATACGCAGTATTTT
CASSTAGRTDTQYF
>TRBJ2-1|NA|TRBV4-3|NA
TGCGCCAGCAGCCAAACCCTAGCAATCAATGAGCAGTTCTTC
CASSQTLAINEQFF
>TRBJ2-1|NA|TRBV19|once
TGTGCCAGTAGTATGAGACGGGGTGCCGAGCAGTTCTTC
CASSMRRGAEQFF
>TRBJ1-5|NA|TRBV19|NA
TGTGCCACCGGAGATAGAAGACAGCCCCAGCATTTT
CATGDRRQPQHF
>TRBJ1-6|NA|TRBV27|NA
TGTGCCAGCAGTCCGCCCGGACAGAATAATTCACCCCTCCACTTT
CASSPPGQNNSPLHF
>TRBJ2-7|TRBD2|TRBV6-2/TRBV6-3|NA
TGTGCCAGCAGTACCCTAACTAGCGGGAGAGTGTGGGAGCAGTACTTC
CASSTLTSGRVWEQYF
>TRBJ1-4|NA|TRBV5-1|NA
TGCGCCAGCAGCCCAATTCAGGGCGGCTGGGGGCTAGGGGAAAAACTGTTTTTT
CASSPIQGGWGLGEKLFF
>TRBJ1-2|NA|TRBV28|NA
TGTGCCAGCACACAACAGGGAGTCGACACCTTC
CASTQQGVDTF
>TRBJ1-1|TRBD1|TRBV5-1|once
TGCGCCAGCAGCCCGGGACAGGTCTCTGAAGCTTTCTTT
CASSPGQVSEAFF
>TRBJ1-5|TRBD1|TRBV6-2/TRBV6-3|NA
TGTGCCAGCAGTTACACCATGGGCCAGGGGGATTACAATCAGCCCCAGCATTTT
CASSYTMGQGDYNQPQHF
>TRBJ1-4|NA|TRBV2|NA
TGTGCCAGCAGCAAAAGTCGGGGGGCGGGCGAAAAACTGTTTTTT
CASSKSRGAGEKLFF
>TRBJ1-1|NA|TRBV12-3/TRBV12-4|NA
TGTGCCAGCAGTTTAGTTGGGTACACTGAAGCTTTCTTT
CASSLVGYTEAFF
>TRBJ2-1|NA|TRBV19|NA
TGTGCCAGTAGTGCAGGGAGAGACAATGAGCAGTTCTTC
CASSAGRDNEQFF
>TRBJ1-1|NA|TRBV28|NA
TGTGCCAGCAGTTTATACTCAGAGACTTACACTGAAGCTTTCTTT
CASSLYSETYTEAFF
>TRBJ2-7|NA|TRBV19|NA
TGTGCCAGTAGAGGGAACTACGAGCAGTACTTC
CASRGNYEQYF
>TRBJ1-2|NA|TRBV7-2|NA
TGTGCCAGCAGCTTAGGTCCGCTCGAGTCTAGCTATGGCTACACCTTC
CASSLGPLESSYGYTF
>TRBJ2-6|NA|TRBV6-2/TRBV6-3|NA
TGTGCCAGCAGTTACCTCGATTGGGGGGCCAACGTCCTGACTTTC
CASSYLDWGANVLTF
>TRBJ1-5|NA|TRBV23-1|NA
TGCGCCAGCAGTCAATTAAGAACCTCGAATCAGCCCCAGCATTTT
CASSQLRTSNQPQHF
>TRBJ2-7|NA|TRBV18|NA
TGTGCCAGCTCACCACGTGGGAGCGAGCAGTACTTC
CASSPRGSEQYF
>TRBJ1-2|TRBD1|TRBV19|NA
TGTGCCAGTCGGGACAGGGGGGGGCCTAACTATGGCTACACCTTC
CASRDRGGPNYGYTF